The 21 T cell receptor beta chains listed next were all sequenced from one sample in a study of technical replicates of blood from a handful of donors. Produced via immunoSEQ multiplex PCR; TCRdb's table is partial and in-frame only. The data hold around 68,000 clones, with 95% to 97% observed a single time. Sequencing used T cells isolated from PBMCs. Receptor source: a human donor in good health.

The chain links TRBV5-1 to TRBJ2-7; 9 nucleotides line up with TRBD2. CDR1 SGHRS and CDR2 YFSETQ come from the germline V gene. Germline trimming cut 0 bases from V and 6 bases from J; bases unmatched to any gene: 4. The CDR3 totals 14 residues. In nucleotides, the CDR3 is TGCGCCAGCAGCTTGGCTAGCGGGATACCCGAGCAGTACTTC. Translating it yields CASSLASGIPEQYF. Full variable domain (missing parts from reference TRBV5-1 and TRBJ2-7): KAGVTQTPRYLIKTRGQQVTLSCSPISGHRSVSWYQQTPGQGLQFLFEYFSETQRNKGNFPGRFSGRQFSNSRSEMNVSTLELGDSALYLCASSLASGIPEQYFGPGTRLTVT.

V gene TRBV13 combines with J gene TRBJ2-2; 8 bases map to TRBD1. With V trimmed by 5 bases and J by 6 bases, 5 bases remained unmatched. Looked up from germline, CDR1 is PRHDT and CDR2 is FYEKMQ (reference sequence). This CDR3 has 14 residues. The CDR3: CASSLTGVPGELFF. In DNA, the CDR3 is TGTGCCAGCAGCCTGACAGGGGTTCCCGGGGAGCTGTTTTTT.

This sequence joins TRBV11-3 and TRBJ1-1; D is possibly TRBD1 (6 bases). The germline V gene has CDR1 SGHNT and CDR2 YENEEA. The CDR3 contains 15 residues. The germline V and J ends were trimmed by 1 base and 4 bases, with 13 bases remaining between them. In nucleotides, the CDR3 is TGTGCCAGCAGCTTAGGTCGGGGGGCGGTCACTGAAGCTTTCTTT. It specifies CASSLGRGAVTEAFF.

This clone appeared a single time. The rearrangement uses TRBV29-1 and TRBJ1-2; 7 nucleotides line up with TRBD1. V lost 3 bases and J lost 0; bases outside the gene matches: 7. The CDR3 has 15 residues. Germline loops: CDR1 SQVTM, CDR2 ANQGSEA. In DNA, the CDR3 is TGCAGCGTTGATGAAACAGGGGCAGCTAACTATGGCTACACCTTC. Translating gives CSVDETGAANYGYTF. Based on the CDR3 plus reference TRBV29-1 and TRBJ1-2, the full variable domain is SAVISQKPSRDICQRGTSLTIQCQVDSQVTMMFWYRQQPGQSLTLIATANQGSEATYESGFVIDKFPISRPNLTFSTLTVSNMSPEDSSIYLCSVDETGAANYGYTFGSGTRLTVV.

The V call is TRBV6-1, the J call TRBJ2-7; 8 bases are a match to TRBD2. Germline V gene data show CDR1 as MNHNS and CDR2 as SASEGT. The CDR3 is made up of 18 amino acids. Trimming took 4 bases from V and 3 from J; bases not matched to a gene: 17. DNA of the CDR3: TGTGCCAGCAGTGGTCTAGCGGGTAAACGAGGGAGATACTACGAGCAGTACTTC. Amino acid sequence: CASSGLAGKRGRYYEQYF.

The rearrangement links TRBV9 to TRBJ2-7; 9 nucleotides line up with TRBD1. CDR3 size: 15 residues. Unmatched junction bases numbered 7, after V lost 3 bases and J lost 3 bases. The germline CDR1 and CDR2 sequences are SGDLS and YYNGEE. The CDR3 spells CASSASGQGVYEQYF. CDR3 in DNA: TGTGCCAGCAGCGCTTCGGGACAGGGAGTCTACGAGCAGTACTTC. The entire variable domain, with the rest obtained from reference TRBV9 and TRBJ2-7, is as follows: DSGVTQTPKHLITATGQRVTLRCSPRSGDLSVYWYQQSLDQGLQFLIQYYNGEERAKGNILERFSAQQFPDLHSELNLSSLELGDSALYFCASSASGQGVYEQYFGPGTRLTVT.

The V call is TRBV30, the J call TRBJ2-7, with 9 bases lining up with TRBD2. This CDR3 has 14 amino acids. Germline values: CDR1 GTSNPN, CDR2 SVGIG (reference sequence). V dropped 5 bases and J dropped 0; count of bases not matched to a gene: 5. The CDR3 is CAWDSGGASYEQYF. The CDR3 DNA reads TGTGCCTGGGATAGCGGGGGAGCCTCCTACGAGCAGTACTTC. Using reference TRBV30 and TRBJ2-7 for the parts outside the CDR3, the full variable domain is SQTIHQWPATLVQPVGSPLSLECTVEGTSNPNLYWYRQAAGRGLQLLFYSVGIGQISSEVPQNLSASRPQDRQFILSSKKLLLSDSGFYLCAWDSGGASYEQYFGPGTRLTVT.

The chain recombines TRBV5-6 with TRBJ2-7; D is possibly TRBD1 (6 bases). The CDR3 sequence is 13 residues long. Trimming took off 6 bases at V and 2 bases at J, with 12 bases between the two ends. Germline assignment: CDR1 SGHDT and CDR2 YYEEEE. The CDR3 loop is CASIRDIPYEQYF. CDR3 DNA: TGTGCCAGCATCCGGGACATACCCTACGAGCAGTACTTC.

CDR3 DNA sequence: TGTGCCAGTAGTGTCTGGGCGGGCTACGAGCAGTACTTC. Its translation: CASSVWAGYEQYF. This chain uses TRBV19 with TRBJ2-7; D is perhaps TRBD2 (5 bases). This CDR3 has 13 residues. The germline V and J ends were trimmed by 5 bases and 3 bases, with 11 bases remaining between them. Germline V CDR1 and CDR2: LNHDA, SQIVND (reference sequence). The full variable domain, rest sourced from reference TRBV19 and TRBJ2-7, is DGGITQSPKYLFRKEGQNVTLSCEQNLNHDAMYWYRQDPGQGLRLIYYSQIVNDFQKGDIAEGYSVSREKKESFPLTVTSAQKNPTAFYLCASSVWAGYEQYFGPGTRLTVT.

The chain combines TRBV7-2 with TRBJ2-7; D may be TRBD1 (6 bases). Trimming took 4 bases from V and 1 from J, leaving 14 bases between them. CDR3 length: 15 residues. Germline V gene lookup returns CDR1 SGHTA and CDR2 FQGNSA. CDR3: CASSYVSGQSYEQYF. The CDR3 DNA reads as TGTGCCAGCAGCTATGTCTCGGGACAATCCTACGAGCAGTACTTC.

The chain employs TRBV28 and TRBJ2-7, with 14 bases fitting TRBD2. This CDR3 has 17 residues. The junction had 12 bases not matched to a gene; V was cut back by 5 bases and J by 6 bases. CDR1 is MDHEN, CDR2 SYDVKM, per germline. The CDR3 is CASSPQTSGRADSEQYF. CDR3 in DNA: TGTGCCAGCAGTCCTCAGACTAGCGGGAGGGCGGACTCCGAGCAGTACTTC.

The V call is TRBV6-6, the J call TRBJ2-7; 13 positions match TRBD2. The CDR3 is 15 amino acids. Germline V CDR1 and CDR2: MNHNY, SVGAGI (reference sequence). V lost 2 bases to trimming and J lost 2 bases; unmatched junction nucleotides: 0. The DNA for the CDR3 is TGTGCCAGCAGTTACACTAGCGGGAGGGCCTACGAGCAGTACTTC. As protein: CASSYTSGRAYEQYF.

This sequence joins TRBV5-1 and TRBJ2-1; weak D call: TRBD2 (7 bases). Germline assignment: CDR1 SGHRS and CDR2 YFSETQ. The CDR3 is 14 residues long. The V end was cut by 2 bases, the J end by 4 bases, with 10 bases between. The CDR3 nucleotides are TGCGCCAGCAGCTTAGGGGGAGGGTACAATGAGCAGTTCTTC. Translated: CASSLGGGYNEQFF.

The V and J genes are TRBV11-2 and TRBJ1-1; 8 bases are a match to TRBD1. Germline lookup yields CDR1 SGHAT and CDR2 FQNNGV. The CDR3 extends over 13 amino acids. V was clipped by 4 bases and J by 5 bases; unmatched bases: 3. CDR3 in amino acids: CASSSTGVTEAFF. DNA for the CDR3: TGTGCCAGCAGCTCGACAGGGGTAACTGAAGCTTTCTTT.

The rearrangement uses TRBV11-3 and TRBJ2-2, with D perhaps matching TRBD2 (5 bases). With 5 bases removed from V and 4 bases from J, the gap between germline ends came to 17 bases. The CDR3 consists of 16 residues. CDR1 SGHNT and CDR2 YENEEA come from the germline V gene. CDR3 DNA: TGTGCCAGCAGCCCCTTCATGGGAGCAATCACCGGGGAGCTGTTTTTT. This gives the protein CASSPFMGAITGELFF. Filled out from reference TRBV11-3 and TRBJ2-2, the complete variable domain reads EAGVVQSPRYKIIEKKQPVAFWCNPISGHNTLYWYLQNLGQGPELLIRYENEEAVDDSQLPKDRFSAERLKGVDSTLKIQPAELGDSAVYLCASSPFMGAITGELFFGEGSRLTVL.

The rearrangement links TRBV6-6 to TRBJ2-7; D remains unclear. CDR3 length: 14 residues. The germline CDR1 and CDR2 sequences are MNHNY and SVGAGI (reference sequence). V lost 0 bases to trimming and J lost 7 bases, with 13 bases between them. The DNA for the CDR3 is TGTGCCAGCAGTTACTCAGTGGGCCCGTGGGAGCAGTACTTC. Translating it yields CASSYSVGPWEQYF.

J is TRBJ2-2 and V is TRBV9; perhaps TRBD2 as D (5 bases). Trimming took 0 bases from V and 4 from J, leaving 13 bases between them. Germline-derived CDR1 and CDR2 are SGDLS and YYNGEE. The CDR3 sequence is 16 residues long. The DNA of the CDR3 is TGTGCCAGCAGCGTAGATGGAACTAGGGTCACCGGGGAGCTGTTTTTT. Amino acids: CASSVDGTRVTGELFF.

The V and J genes are TRBV15 and TRBJ1-5, with D possibly being TRBD1 (5 bases). The germline CDR1 and CDR2 sequences are LNHNV and YYDKDF (reference sequence). CDR3 length: 16 residues. The V and J ends lost 3 bases and 0 bases respectively, with 12 bases between them. Here the CDR3 DNA reads TGTGCCACCAGCAGGGGATTCGACAGTAGCAATCAGCCCCAGCATTTT. This sequence encodes CATSRGFDSSNQPQHF.

This clone was detected once. This sequence joins TRBV10-3 and TRBJ1-1, with D maybe TRBD1 (5 bases). The V end was cut by 7 bases, the J end by 0 bases, with 12 bases between. Per the germline V gene, CDR1 is ENHRY and CDR2 is SYGVKD. The CDR3 covers 14 residues. In DNA, the CDR3 is TGTGCCATCAAAAGGGGTATTATGAACACTGAAGCTTTCTTT. Its protein product is CAIKRGIMNTEAFF.

The V call is TRBV29-1, the J call TRBJ1-3; D call uncertain. The ends were cut back, 8 bases at V and 4 bases at J, with 15 bases in the middle. CDR3 length equals 13 residues. Germline-derived CDR1 and CDR2 are SQVTM and ANQGSEA. The CDR3 is CSIILAWGNTIYF. The DNA for the CDR3 is TGCAGCATTATTCTGGCCTGGGGAAACACCATATATTTT.

This clone is a singleton in its sample. The chain combines TRBV11-2 with TRBJ2-7; 8 positions match TRBD1. The CDR3 is made up of 15 amino acids. Looked up from germline, CDR1 is SGHAT and CDR2 is FQNNGV. After removal of 3 bases from V and 2 bases from J, the junction contained 6 bases not matched to a gene. CDR3 protein: CASSFRQGLTYEQYF. In DNA form, the CDR3 reads TGTGCCAGCAGCTTCCGACAGGGGCTAACCTACGAGCAGTACTTC.